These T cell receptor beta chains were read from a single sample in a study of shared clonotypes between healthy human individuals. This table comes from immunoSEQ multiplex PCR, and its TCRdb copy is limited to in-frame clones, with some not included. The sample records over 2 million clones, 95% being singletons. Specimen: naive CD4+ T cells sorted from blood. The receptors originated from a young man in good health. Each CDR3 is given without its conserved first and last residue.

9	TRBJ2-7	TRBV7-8	ASASSYEQY
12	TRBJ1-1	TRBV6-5	ASRTGGESTEAF
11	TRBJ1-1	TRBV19	ASSKQENTEAF
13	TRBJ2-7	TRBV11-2	ASSLGTSRGGEQY
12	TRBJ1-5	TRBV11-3	ASSFDRVGQPQH
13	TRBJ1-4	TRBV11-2	ASSFRGKTNEKLF
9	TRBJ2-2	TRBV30	ASSGPGELF
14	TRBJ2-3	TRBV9	ASSVAGQIRTDTQY
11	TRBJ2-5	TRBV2	ASKGLAQETQY
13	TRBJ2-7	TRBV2	ASRNSGTGISEQY
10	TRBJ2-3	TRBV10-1	ASQGETDTQY
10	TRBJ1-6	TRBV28	ASRLGSSPLH
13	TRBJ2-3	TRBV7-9	ASSLAPRNTDTQY
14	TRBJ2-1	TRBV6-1	ASSALRVNGNNEQF
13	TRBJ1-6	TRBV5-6	ASSVLTSLDSPLH
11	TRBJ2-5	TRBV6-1	ASSGTVGETQY
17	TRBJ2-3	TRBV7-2	ASSPGLAGTYVGTDTQY
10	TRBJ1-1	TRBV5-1	ASSFGDTEAF
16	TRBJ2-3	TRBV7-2	ASSLHSGGAGRTDTQY
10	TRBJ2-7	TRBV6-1	ASWRTSYEQY
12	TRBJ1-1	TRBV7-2	ASSPRTANTEAF
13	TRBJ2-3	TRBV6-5	ASSSPSRSIDTQY
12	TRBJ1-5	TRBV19	ASSIGQHNQPQH